This is a list of T cell receptor beta chains from one sample in a study of post-analysis software for immune sequencing data. TCRdb processed the PCR reads anew with MiXCR; each CDR3 protein has one entry. The sample gives about 800,000 distinct CDR3 sequences, 30% of which show up once; approximately 0.55% is in the top ten. The sample consisted of blood. These receptor sequences come from a girl between 5 and 17 years old with multiple sclerosis. Each CDR3 is given with its conserved first and last residue. D genes are given only for firm matches. Clone size is not always given. Where it is, it says once, few, many or a class for expanded clones.

v_call: TRBV27
j_call: TRBJ1-2
d_call: NA
clone_size: few
cdr3_nt: TGTGCCAGCAGTCTCATCTTGACAGCCTCCTTAAGCTATGGCTACACCTTC
cdr3_aa: CASSLILTASLSYGYTF

v_call: TRBV5-1
j_call: TRBJ2-1
d_call: NA
clone_size: many
cdr3_nt: TGTGCCAGCAGCTTGGCGAATGAGCAGTTCTTC
cdr3_aa: CASSLANEQFF

v_call: TRBV20-1
j_call: TRBJ1-2
d_call: TRBD1
clone_size: few
cdr3_nt: TGCAGTGCCCCGGAGGGGGCACCCTTTTCTGGCTACACCTTC
cdr3_aa: CSAPEGAPFSGYTF

v_call: TRBV29-1
j_call: TRBJ1-1
d_call: NA
clone_size: few
cdr3_nt: TGCAGCGTTCACGGGAACACTGAAGCTTTCTTT
cdr3_aa: CSVHGNTEAFF

v_call: TRBV18
j_call: TRBJ2-7
d_call: NA
clone_size: NA
cdr3_nt: TGTGCCAGCTCCCCAAGAGAAAAAAACTACGAGCAGTACTTC
cdr3_aa: CASSPREKNYEQYF

v_call: TRBV2
j_call: TRBJ1-6
d_call: NA
clone_size: once
cdr3_nt: TGTGCCAGCAGGGTCCGAGTTTCACCCCTCCACTTT
cdr3_aa: CASRVRVSPLHF

v_call: TRBV27
j_call: TRBJ2-1
d_call: NA
clone_size: few
cdr3_nt: TGTGCCAGCAGTTTAATGGGCGGCGACAATGAGCAGTTCTTC
cdr3_aa: CASSLMGGDNEQFF

v_call: TRBV6-2/TRBV6-3
j_call: TRBJ2-1
d_call: NA
clone_size: NA
cdr3_nt: TGTGCCAGCAGTTATCTCGGCAGGGGGCAGTTCTTC
cdr3_aa: CASSYLGRGQFF

v_call: TRBV6-1
j_call: TRBJ1-6
d_call: TRBD1
clone_size: NA
cdr3_nt: TGTGCCAGCAGTGAAGCATGGGGGACAGCAACACCCCTCCACTTT
cdr3_aa: CASSEAWGTATPLHF

v_call: TRBV7-9
j_call: TRBJ2-1
d_call: TRBD2
clone_size: many
cdr3_nt: TGTGCCAGCGGACTAGCGGGCCCCAATGAGCAGTTCTTC
cdr3_aa: CASGLAGPNEQFF

v_call: TRBV7-2
j_call: TRBJ2-1
d_call: TRBD2
clone_size: few
cdr3_nt: TGTGCCAGCAGCTTAGGTGGGACTAGCGGCAATGAGCAGTTCTTC
cdr3_aa: CASSLGGTSGNEQFF

v_call: TRBV29-1
j_call: TRBJ1-4
d_call: NA
clone_size: NA
cdr3_nt: TGCAGCGTTGAGGGGGCCGGTGAAAAACTGTTTTTT
cdr3_aa: CSVEGAGEKLFF

v_call: TRBV12-3/TRBV12-4
j_call: TRBJ2-7
d_call: NA
clone_size: few
cdr3_nt: TGTGCCAGCAGTTTTGGTGAATCCTACGAGCAGTACTTC
cdr3_aa: CASSFGESYEQYF

v_call: TRBV20-1
j_call: TRBJ2-7
d_call: TRBD2
clone_size: NA
cdr3_nt: TGCAGTGCTAGCCTACTAGCGGGAGGATACGAGCAGTACTTC
cdr3_aa: CSASLLAGGYEQYF

v_call: TRBV28
j_call: TRBJ1-2
d_call: NA
clone_size: few
cdr3_nt: TGTGCCAGCAGTTTAGGGGACCTAGGGCCCTATGGCTACACCTTC
cdr3_aa: CASSLGDLGPYGYTF

v_call: TRBV27
j_call: TRBJ2-3
d_call: NA
clone_size: few
cdr3_nt: TGTGCCAGCAGAGGGGCATTGTTTACAGATACGCAGTATTTT
cdr3_aa: CASRGALFTDTQYF

v_call: TRBV7-2
j_call: TRBJ1-1
d_call: NA
clone_size: NA
cdr3_nt: TGTGCCAGCACTCAAGCCAGGGGTGAAGCTTTCTTT
cdr3_aa: CASTQARGEAFF

v_call: TRBV29-1
j_call: TRBJ2-7
d_call: TRBD1
clone_size: many
cdr3_nt: TGCAGCGTTGAGGCGGGACAGGGGATGGAGCAGTACTTC
cdr3_aa: CSVEAGQGMEQYF

v_call: TRBV9
j_call: TRBJ2-5
d_call: TRBD2
clone_size: NA
cdr3_nt: TGTGCCAGCAGCCCGAGCGGGAACGTTGAGACCCAGTACTTC
cdr3_aa: CASSPSGNVETQYF

v_call: TRBV5-5
j_call: TRBJ1-1
d_call: NA
clone_size: NA
cdr3_nt: TGTGCCAGCAGCTTTGTCTGGACGGATCATATGGGCACTGAAGCTTTCTTT
cdr3_aa: CASSFVWTDHMGTEAFF

v_call: TRBV29-1
j_call: TRBJ1-2
d_call: NA
clone_size: NA
cdr3_nt: TGCAGCGTTGAATTGCATGGCTACACCTTC
cdr3_aa: CSVELHGYTF

v_call: TRBV29-1
j_call: TRBJ2-6
d_call: TRBD1
clone_size: NA
cdr3_nt: TGCAGCGTGGGGGACAGGGCTGGGGCCAACGTCCTGACTTTC
cdr3_aa: CSVGDRAGANVLTF

v_call: TRBV27
j_call: TRBJ2-5
d_call: TRBD2
clone_size: NA
cdr3_nt: TGTGCCAGCAGTCCTCGGGGACTAGCGGGGGGCCGCGCGGGCGAGACCCAGTACTTC
cdr3_aa: CASSPRGLAGGRAGETQYF

v_call: TRBV4-1
j_call: TRBJ2-5
d_call: TRBD2
clone_size: few
cdr3_nt: TGCGCCAGCAGCTCTCAAGGCTCTAGCGGTTACCAAGAGACCCAGTACTTC
cdr3_aa: CASSSQGSSGYQETQYF

v_call: TRBV5-1
j_call: TRBJ2-1
d_call: TRBD2
clone_size: NA
cdr3_nt: TGCGCCAGCAGCTTGGCCGGGGCTAGCGGGGGGGCTGAGAATGAGCAGTTCTTC
cdr3_aa: CASSLAGASGGAENEQFF

v_call: TRBV28
j_call: TRBJ1-2
d_call: NA
clone_size: NA
cdr3_nt: TGTGCCAGCAGTTTCTTGACTGACTATGGCTACACCTTC
cdr3_aa: CASSFLTDYGYTF

v_call: TRBV6-5
j_call: TRBJ2-1
d_call: NA
clone_size: NA
cdr3_nt: TGTGCCAGCAGTCGAGGGACCGAGTCCAATGAGCGGTTCTTC
cdr3_aa: CASSRGTESNERFF

v_call: TRBV7-6
j_call: TRBJ1-2
d_call: NA
clone_size: NA
cdr3_nt: TGTGCCAGCAGCCAAGGGGCGTTAACCCACCATGGCTACACCTTC
cdr3_aa: CASSQGALTHHGYTF

v_call: TRBV6-5
j_call: TRBJ2-5
d_call: TRBD1
clone_size: few
cdr3_nt: TGTGCCAGCAGTTCACTTCTCAAGCCAGGGGGCGCGTTCCAAGAGACCCAGTACTTC
cdr3_aa: CASSSLLKPGGAFQETQYF

v_call: TRBV3-1
j_call: TRBJ2-1
d_call: NA
clone_size: few
cdr3_nt: TGTGCCAGCAGCCCCCGGGGCAATTCAAGGGGCAATGAGCAGTTCTTC
cdr3_aa: CASSPRGNSRGNEQFF

v_call: TRBV9
j_call: TRBJ1-5
d_call: TRBD1
clone_size: few
cdr3_nt: TGTGCCAGCACCTCGACAGGGTTTAGCAATCAGCCCCAGCATTTT
cdr3_aa: CASTSTGFSNQPQHF

v_call: TRBV2
j_call: TRBJ1-2
d_call: NA
clone_size: few
cdr3_nt: TGTGCCAGCAGTGATGGGCGGGGAAACTATGGCTACACCTTC
cdr3_aa: CASSDGRGNYGYTF

v_call: TRBV10-1
j_call: TRBJ1-4
d_call: NA
clone_size: once
cdr3_nt: TGCGCCAGCAGTGAGTCCGGCGGGGGGAAACTGTTTTTT
cdr3_aa: CASSESGGGKLFF